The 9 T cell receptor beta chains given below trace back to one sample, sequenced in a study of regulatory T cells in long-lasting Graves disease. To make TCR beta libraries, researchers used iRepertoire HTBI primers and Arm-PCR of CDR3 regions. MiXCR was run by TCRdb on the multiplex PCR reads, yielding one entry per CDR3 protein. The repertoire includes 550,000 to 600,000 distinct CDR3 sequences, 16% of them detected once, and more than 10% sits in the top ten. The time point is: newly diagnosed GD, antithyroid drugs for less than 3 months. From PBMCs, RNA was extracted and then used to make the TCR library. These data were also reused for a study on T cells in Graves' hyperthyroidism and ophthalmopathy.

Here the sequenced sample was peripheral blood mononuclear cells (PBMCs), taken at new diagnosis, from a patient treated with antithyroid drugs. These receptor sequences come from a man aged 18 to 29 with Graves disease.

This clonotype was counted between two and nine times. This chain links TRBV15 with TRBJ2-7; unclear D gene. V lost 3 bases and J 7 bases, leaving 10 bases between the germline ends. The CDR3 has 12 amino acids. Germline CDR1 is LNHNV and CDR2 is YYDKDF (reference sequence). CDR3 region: CATSRASEEQYF. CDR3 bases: TGTGCCACCAGCAGGGCCTCTGAGGAGCAGTACTTC. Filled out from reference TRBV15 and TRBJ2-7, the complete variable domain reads DAMVIQNPRYQVTQFGKPVTLSCSQTLNHNVMYWYQQKSSQAPKLLFHYYDKDFNNEADTPDNFQSRRPNTSFCFLDIRSPGLGDTAMYLCATSRASEEQYFGPGTRLTVT.

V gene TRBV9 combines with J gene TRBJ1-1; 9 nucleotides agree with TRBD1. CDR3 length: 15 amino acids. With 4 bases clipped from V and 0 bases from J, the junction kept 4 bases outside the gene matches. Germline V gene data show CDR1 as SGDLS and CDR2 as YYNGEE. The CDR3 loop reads CASSQRTGVNTEAFF. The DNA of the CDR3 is TGTGCCAGCAGCCAGAGGACAGGGGTGAACACTGAAGCTTTCTTT.

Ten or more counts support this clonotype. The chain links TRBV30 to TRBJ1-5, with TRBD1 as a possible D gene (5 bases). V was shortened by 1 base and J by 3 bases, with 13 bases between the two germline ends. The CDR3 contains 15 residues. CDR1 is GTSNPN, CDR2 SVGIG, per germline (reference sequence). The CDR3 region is CAWSAPPGVNQPQHF. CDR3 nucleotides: TGTGCCTGGAGTGCCCCACCGGGGGTCAATCAGCCCCAGCATTTT.

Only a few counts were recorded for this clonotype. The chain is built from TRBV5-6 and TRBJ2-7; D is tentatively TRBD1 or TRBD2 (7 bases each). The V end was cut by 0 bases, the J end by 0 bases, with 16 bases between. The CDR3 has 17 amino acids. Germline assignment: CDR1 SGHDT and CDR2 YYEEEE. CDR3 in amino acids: CASSLVRGGLSSYEQYF. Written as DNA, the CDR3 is TGTGCCAGCAGCTTGGTCAGGGGGGGACTCAGCTCCTACGAGCAGTACTTC.

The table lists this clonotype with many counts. Here the CDR3 DNA reads TGTGCCAGCAGTACAAGCGGGAGAGGCACCGGGGAGCTGTTTTTT. This encodes CASSTSGRGTGELFF. J is TRBJ2-2 and V is TRBV6-1, with 8 bases aligning to TRBD2. This CDR3 has 15 residues. J lost 4 bases, V lost 5 bases, and 6 bases had no gene match. In germline, CDR1 is MNHNS, CDR2 SASEGT.

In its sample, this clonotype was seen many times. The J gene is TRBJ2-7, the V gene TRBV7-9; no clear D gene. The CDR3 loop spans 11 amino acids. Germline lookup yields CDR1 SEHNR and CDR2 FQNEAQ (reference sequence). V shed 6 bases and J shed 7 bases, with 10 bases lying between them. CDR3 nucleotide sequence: TGTGCCAGCAGAAGAGACATGGAGCAGTACTTC. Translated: CASRRDMEQYF.

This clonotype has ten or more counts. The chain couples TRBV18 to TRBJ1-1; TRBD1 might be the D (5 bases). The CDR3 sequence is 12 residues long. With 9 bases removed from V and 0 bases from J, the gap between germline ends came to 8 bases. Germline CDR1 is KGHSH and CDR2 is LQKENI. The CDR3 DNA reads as TGTGCCAGTCTAGGGGTGAACACTGAAGCTTTCTTT. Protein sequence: CASLGVNTEAFF.

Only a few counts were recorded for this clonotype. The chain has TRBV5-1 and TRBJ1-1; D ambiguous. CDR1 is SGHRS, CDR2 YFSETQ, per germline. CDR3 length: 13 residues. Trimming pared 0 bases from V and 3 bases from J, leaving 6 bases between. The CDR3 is CASSLVSDTEAFF. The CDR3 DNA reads TGCGCCAGCAGCTTGGTTTCGGACACTGAAGCTTTCTTT.

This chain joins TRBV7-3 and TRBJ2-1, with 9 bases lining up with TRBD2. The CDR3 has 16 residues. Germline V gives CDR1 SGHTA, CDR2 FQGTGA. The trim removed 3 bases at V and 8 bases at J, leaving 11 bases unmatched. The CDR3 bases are TGTGCCAGCAGCTTCTTCAGCGGTAGCGGGAGAGATGAGCAGTTCTTC. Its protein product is CASSFFSGSGRDEQFF.